A selection of T cell receptor beta chains follows, all from one sample in a study of CD8 T cells in Susac syndrome. In TCRdb, the immunoSEQ multiplex PCR reads were re-called with MiXCR into one record per CDR3 protein. The repertoire holds over 130,000 distinct CDR3 sequences, with 85% to 95% as singletons. Input material: CD4+ T cells from PBMCs. The receptors stem from a human donor with Susac syndrome. Both conserved end residues are part of each CDR3. Fields, in order: V gene, clone size, CDR3 length, D gene, J gene, CDR3 protein, CDR3 DNA. D genes are given only for firm matches. Size is stated for part of the rows, as once, few or many counts, or as a class when the clone is expanded.

v_gene: TRBV6-5
abundance: .
len: 14
d_gene: TRBD2
j_gene: TRBJ2-5
CDR3aa: CASSYSMTSETQYF
CDR3nt: TGTGCCAGCAGTTACTCGATGACTAGCGAGACCCAGTACTTC

v_gene: TRBV7-4
abundance: .
len: 16
d_gene: .
j_gene: TRBJ2-7
CDR3aa: CASSFWTDFSSYEQYF
CDR3nt: TGTGCCAGCAGCTTTTGGACTGACTTCAGCTCCTACGAGCAGTACTTC

v_gene: TRBV20-1
abundance: .
len: 17
d_gene: TRBD1
j_gene: TRBJ2-1
CDR3aa: CSATGTGGFSFHNEQFF
CDR3nt: TGCAGTGCTACCGGGACAGGGGGCTTTTCATTTCACAATGAGCAGTTCTTC

v_gene: TRBV7-9
abundance: .
len: 15
d_gene: .
j_gene: TRBJ2-1
CDR3aa: CASPAGTLSYNEQFF
CDR3nt: TGTGCCAGCCCCGCCGGGACCCTCTCCTACAATGAGCAGTTCTTC

v_gene: TRBV20-1
abundance: once
len: 13
d_gene: .
j_gene: TRBJ2-4
CDR3aa: CSAGALAKNIQYF
CDR3nt: TGCAGTGCGGGGGCACTAGCCAAAAACATTCAGTACTTC

v_gene: TRBV4-3
abundance: .
len: 14
d_gene: .
j_gene: TRBJ1-1
CDR3aa: CASSRRGMNTEAFF
CDR3nt: TGCGCCAGCAGCCGCAGGGGAATGAACACTGAAGCTTTCTTT

v_gene: TRBV2
abundance: .
len: 12
d_gene: .
j_gene: TRBJ2-5
CDR3aa: CASSDWGGTQYF
CDR3nt: TGTGCCAGCAGCGACTGGGGTGGGACCCAGTACTTC

v_gene: TRBV20-1
abundance: .
len: 14
d_gene: .
j_gene: TRBJ1-5
CDR3aa: CSAREGSSNQPQHF
CDR3nt: TGCAGTGCTAGAGAGGGCAGTTCGAATCAGCCCCAGCATTTT

v_gene: TRBV6-5
abundance: .
len: 14
d_gene: TRBD1
j_gene: TRBJ1-4
CDR3aa: CASSLQGAGEKLFF
CDR3nt: TGTGCCAGCAGTCTACAGGGGGCGGGTGAAAAACTGTTTTTT

v_gene: TRBV30
abundance: .
len: 14
d_gene: .
j_gene: TRBJ2-4
CDR3aa: CAWTGRLAKNIQYF
CDR3nt: TGTGCCTGGACGGGGAGACTAGCCAAAAACATTCAGTACTTC

v_gene: TRBV5-4
abundance: .
len: 16
d_gene: TRBD2
j_gene: TRBJ2-1
CDR3aa: CASSFAAGGPGWKQFF
CDR3nt: TGTGCCAGCAGCTTCGCAGCGGGAGGGCCCGGGTGGAAGCAGTTCTTC

v_gene: TRBV24-1
abundance: .
len: 13
d_gene: .
j_gene: TRBJ2-2
CDR3aa: CATSREGTGELFF
CDR3nt: TGTGCCACCAGTCGCGAGGGCACCGGGGAGCTGTTTTTT

v_gene: TRBV29-1
abundance: .
len: 13
d_gene: .
j_gene: TRBJ2-7
CDR3aa: CSVSQGTRYEQYF
CDR3nt: TGCAGCGTTTCCCAGGGGACCCGCTACGAGCAGTACTTC

v_gene: TRBV30
abundance: .
len: 16
d_gene: TRBD2
j_gene: TRBJ2-1
CDR3aa: CAWSTGSSGRLNEQFF
CDR3nt: TGTGCCTGGTCGACGGGTAGTAGCGGGCGGTTAAATGAGCAGTTCTTC

v_gene: TRBV28
abundance: .
len: 15
d_gene: .
j_gene: TRBJ1-5
CDR3aa: CASSPVQGSNQPQHF
CDR3nt: TGTGCCAGCAGTCCCGTCCAGGGGAGCAATCAGCCCCAGCATTTT

v_gene: TRBV4-1
abundance: .
len: 17
d_gene: TRBD1
j_gene: TRBJ2-1
CDR3aa: CASSLNRPDRLYNEQFF
CDR3nt: TGCGCCAGCAGCCTAAACCGTCCGGACAGGCTTTACAATGAGCAGTTCTTC

v_gene: TRBV18
abundance: .
len: 15
d_gene: .
j_gene: TRBJ1-1
CDR3aa: CASSSLQSMNTEAFF
CDR3nt: TGTGCCAGCTCGTCATTACAGTCCATGAACACTGAAGCTTTCTTT

v_gene: TRBV30
abundance: once
len: 13
d_gene: .
j_gene: TRBJ1-1
CDR3aa: CAWSEVRAGEAFF
CDR3nt: TGTGCCTGGAGTGAGGTCCGGGCAGGTGAAGCTTTCTTT

v_gene: TRBV7-9
abundance: .
len: 15
d_gene: TRBD1
j_gene: TRBJ2-1
CDR3aa: CASSLDRGVYNEQFF
CDR3nt: TGTGCCAGCAGCTTAGACAGGGGGGTCTACAATGAGCAGTTCTTC

v_gene: TRBV12-3/TRBV12-4
abundance: few
len: 13
d_gene: .
j_gene: TRBJ1-4
CDR3aa: CASSLRHNEKLFF
CDR3nt: TGTGCCAGCAGTTTGAGGCATAATGAAAAACTGTTTTTT

v_gene: TRBV20-1
abundance: .
len: 16
d_gene: .
j_gene: TRBJ2-1
CDR3aa: CSARGKAGAGYNEQFF
CDR3nt: TGCAGTGCTAGGGGGAAAGCAGGAGCAGGGTACAATGAGCAGTTCTTC

v_gene: TRBV12-3/TRBV12-4
abundance: once
len: 12
d_gene: .
j_gene: TRBJ2-3
CDR3aa: CASSSRADTQYF
CDR3nt: TGTGCCAGCAGTTCGAGGGCAGATACGCAGTATTTT

v_gene: TRBV29-1
abundance: few
len: 14
d_gene: .
j_gene: TRBJ1-1
CDR3aa: CSVAMRGAYTEAFF
CDR3nt: TGCAGCGTCGCCATGAGGGGCGCGTACACTGAAGCTTTCTTT

v_gene: TRBV12-3/TRBV12-4
abundance: .
len: 14
d_gene: TRBD1
j_gene: TRBJ1-2
CDR3aa: CASGPGQGFYGYTF
CDR3nt: TGTGCCAGCGGGCCGGGACAGGGGTTCTATGGCTACACCTTC

v_gene: TRBV12-3/TRBV12-4
abundance: .
len: 14
d_gene: .
j_gene: TRBJ2-5
CDR3aa: CASSFFRGRETQYF
CDR3nt: TGTGCCAGCAGTTTTTTCCGGGGCCGAGAGACCCAGTACTTC

v_gene: TRBV14
abundance: .
len: 13
d_gene: .
j_gene: TRBJ2-1
CDR3aa: CASSLAIDNEQFF
CDR3nt: TGTGCCAGCAGCCTCGCTATAGACAATGAGCAGTTCTTC

v_gene: TRBV15
abundance: .
len: 13
d_gene: .
j_gene: TRBJ1-2
CDR3aa: CATTPGTTNGYTF
CDR3nt: TGTGCCACCACCCCCGGGACGACAAATGGCTACACCTTC

v_gene: TRBV21-1
abundance: .
len: 14
d_gene: .
j_gene: TRBJ1-1
CDR3aa: CASTRGTGRSEAFF
CDR3nt: TGTGCCAGCACCAGGGGGACAGGACGTTCTGAAGCTTTCTTT

v_gene: TRBV18
abundance: .
len: 16
d_gene: TRBD1
j_gene: TRBJ1-3
CDR3aa: CASSLGQPNSGNTIYF
CDR3nt: TGTGCCAGCTCTCTGGGACAGCCAAACTCTGGAAACACCATATATTTT

v_gene: TRBV29-1
abundance: .
len: 12
d_gene: .
j_gene: TRBJ2-3
CDR3aa: CSVEETPDTQYF
CDR3nt: TGCAGCGTTGAAGAGACACCAGATACGCAGTATTTT

v_gene: TRBV9
abundance: .
len: 14
d_gene: TRBD1
j_gene: TRBJ2-7
CDR3aa: CASSTGTAPLEQYF
CDR3nt: TGTGCCAGCAGCACCGGGACAGCGCCTCTCGAGCAGTACTTC

v_gene: TRBV20-1
abundance: .
len: 13
d_gene: .
j_gene: TRBJ2-6
CDR3aa: CSARQSGANVLTF
CDR3nt: TGCAGTGCTAGACAGTCTGGGGCCAACGTCCTGACTTTC

v_gene: TRBV2
abundance: .
len: 13
d_gene: .
j_gene: TRBJ1-2
CDR3aa: CASNGDGNYGYTF
CDR3nt: TGTGCCAGCAACGGAGACGGTAACTATGGCTACACCTTC

v_gene: TRBV19
abundance: .
len: 15
d_gene: .
j_gene: TRBJ1-5
CDR3aa: CASSRGNSVNQPQHF
CDR3nt: TGTGCCAGTAGTCGGGGGAACAGTGTCAATCAGCCCCAGCATTTT

v_gene: TRBV9
abundance: .
len: 15
d_gene: .
j_gene: TRBJ2-5
CDR3aa: CASSAGTHGVETQYF
CDR3nt: TGTGCCAGCAGCGCCGGGACACACGGGGTGGAGACCCAGTACTTC

v_gene: TRBV7-3
abundance: .
len: 14
d_gene: TRBD1
j_gene: TRBJ2-1
CDR3aa: CASSPRDSGNEQFF
CDR3nt: TGTGCCAGCAGCCCCCGGGACAGTGGTAATGAGCAGTTCTTC

v_gene: TRBV3-1
abundance: .
len: 13
d_gene: .
j_gene: TRBJ2-3
CDR3aa: CATNVHGSDTQYF
CDR3nt: TGTGCCACCAACGTTCATGGGTCAGATACGCAGTATTTT

v_gene: TRBV7-2
abundance: .
len: 14
d_gene: .
j_gene: TRBJ2-5
CDR3aa: CASSPGSSQETQYF
CDR3nt: TGTGCCAGCAGCCCCGGATCCTCGCAAGAGACCCAGTACTTC

v_gene: TRBV29-1
abundance: .
len: 11
d_gene: TRBD2
j_gene: TRBJ2-3
CDR3aa: CSVEAPGGQYF
CDR3nt: TGCAGCGTTGAAGCCCCGGGGGGGCAGTATTTT

v_gene: TRBV18
abundance: once
len: 16
d_gene: TRBD2
j_gene: TRBJ2-3
CDR3aa: CASSSSAGVHTDTQYF
CDR3nt: TGTGCCAGCTCGTCCTCGGCGGGAGTGCACACAGATACGCAGTATTTT

v_gene: TRBV5-1
abundance: .
len: 12
d_gene: .
j_gene: TRBJ2-7
CDR3aa: CASSPGTGEQYF
CDR3nt: TGCGCCAGCAGCCCCGGGACGGGTGAGCAGTACTTC

v_gene: TRBV6-6
abundance: .
len: 15
d_gene: TRBD1
j_gene: TRBJ1-4
CDR3aa: CASSYTGQPNEKLFF
CDR3nt: TGTGCCAGCAGTTACACGGGACAGCCTAATGAAAAACTGTTTTTT

v_gene: TRBV2
abundance: .
len: 14
d_gene: .
j_gene: TRBJ2-5
CDR3aa: CASSEAQTGETQYF
CDR3nt: TGTGCCAGCAGTGAGGCCCAGACGGGAGAGACCCAGTACTTC

v_gene: TRBV7-9
abundance: .
len: 14
d_gene: .
j_gene: TRBJ1-1
CDR3aa: CASSRGTRSTEAFF
CDR3nt: TGTGCCAGCAGCCGGGGTACTCGGTCCACTGAAGCTTTCTTT

v_gene: TRBV20-1
abundance: .
len: 12
d_gene: .
j_gene: TRBJ1-2
CDR3aa: CSARGGNYGYTF
CDR3nt: TGCAGTGCTAGAGGAGGGAACTATGGCTACACCTTC

v_gene: TRBV29-1
abundance: .
len: 9
d_gene: .
j_gene: TRBJ1-2
CDR3aa: CSPLYGYTF
CDR3nt: TGCAGCCCCCTTTATGGCTACACCTTC

v_gene: TRBV29-1
abundance: .
len: 12
d_gene: .
j_gene: TRBJ1-4
CDR3aa: CSVEATGEKLFF
CDR3nt: TGCAGCGTTGAGGCCACCGGTGAAAAACTGTTTTTT

v_gene: TRBV29-1
abundance: .
len: 15
d_gene: TRBD2
j_gene: TRBJ2-2
CDR3aa: CSVLAGGRTTGELFF
CDR3nt: TGCAGCGTCTTAGCGGGGGGGCGCACCACCGGGGAGCTGTTTTTT

v_gene: TRBV29-1
abundance: .
len: 15
d_gene: TRBD1
j_gene: TRBJ1-1
CDR3aa: CSVVLAGGSPTEAFF
CDR3nt: TGCAGCGTTGTCTTGGCAGGGGGATCGCCAACTGAAGCTTTCTTT